What follows are 9 T cell receptor beta chains derived from one specimen sequenced in a study of cytomegalovirus exposure and HLA in healthy donors. PCR used 60 Vbeta primers and 13 Jbeta primers. The assay was immunoSEQ multiplex PCR, and TCRdb's table has in-frame clones only and misses some. The sample lists tens of thousands of clones, around 80% occurring once. The material sequenced was PBMCs. The receptors were sampled from a male donor in good health and CMV-seropositive.

Only a few counts were recorded for this clone. The chain uses TRBV29-1 and TRBJ2-1; TRBD2 is a possible D gene (5 bases). The V gene's germline CDR1 is SQVTM and CDR2 ANQGSEA. The CDR3 covers 16 residues. V gave up 0 bases and J gave up 1 base, with 13 bases separating them. The CDR3 DNA sequence: TGCAGCGTTGAAGAGAGAAGCGGTCGATCCTACAATGAGCAGTTCTTC. Translation gives CSVEERSGRSYNEQFF.

The gene calls are TRBV13 and TRBJ1-2, with 7 bases that match TRBD1. The V gene end was trimmed by 2 bases and the J gene end by 0 bases; junction bases not matched to a gene: 6. The CDR3 runs 16 residues. Germline values: CDR1 PRHDT, CDR2 FYEKMQ (reference sequence). Written as DNA, the CDR3 is TGTGCCAGCAGCTTATCGCGAACAGGGGCTAACTATGGCTACACCTTC. Encoded protein: CASSLSRTGANYGYTF.

The chain recombines TRBV6-6 with TRBJ2-5; 9 bases align to TRBD1. The CDR3 contains 14 residues. Per the germline V gene, CDR1 is MNHNY and CDR2 is SVGAGI (reference sequence). V gave up 6 bases and J gave up 2 bases; unmatched junction bases: 4. Here the CDR3 reads CASSPGTGQETQYF. CDR3 bases: TGTGCCAGCAGCCCGGGGACAGGGCAAGAGACCCAGTACTTC.

This sequence joins TRBV27 and TRBJ2-1, with 8 bases identical to TRBD2. CDR3 length: 16 residues. CDR1 is MNHEY and CDR2 is SMNVEV in the germline V gene (reference sequence). The V gene end was trimmed by 6 bases and the J gene end by 0 bases; junction bases not matched to a gene: 7. The chain's CDR3 is CASRSSGLSSYNEQFF. DNA for the CDR3: TGTGCCAGCAGGTCTAGCGGGCTTAGCTCCTACAATGAGCAGTTCTTC.

The chain uses TRBV7-8 and TRBJ2-7; TRBD1 matches 10 bases. Per germline, CDR1 SGHVS and CDR2 FQNEAQ. This CDR3 region has 16 residues. The V and J ends lost 6 bases and 5 bases, in that order; junction bases with no gene match: 13. This CDR3 reads CASSPTPGQGFHEQYF. CDR3 nucleotide sequence: TGTGCCAGCAGTCCTACCCCGGGACAGGGGTTCCACGAGCAGTACTTC.

The CDR3 spells CASSLSGDQPQHF. The CDR3 region has the DNA TGTGCCAGCAGTTTATCCGGGGATCAGCCCCAGCATTTT. The gene calls are TRBV27 and TRBJ1-5; D gene unclear. CDR1 is MNHEY, CDR2 SMNVEV, per germline (reference sequence). CDR3 length: 13 residues. Trimming left V 0 bases short and J 5 bases short, with 5 bases between.

This clone was seen a few times. The chain recombines TRBV28 with TRBJ1-1; no definite D call. The V gene's germline CDR1 is MDHEN and CDR2 SYDVKM. V dropped 5 bases and J dropped 2 bases, with 12 bases sitting between them. This CDR3 has 14 amino acids. As DNA, the CDR3 is TGTGCCAGCAGTACACCACCCGCTAACACTGAAGCTTTCTTT. Translating gives CASSTPPANTEAFF.

The V call is TRBV6-1, the J call TRBJ2-5; 12 nucleotides align to TRBD2. Germline lookup yields CDR1 MNHNS and CDR2 SASEGT. V lost 5 bases and J lost 2; bases outside the gene matches: 3. There are 15 residues in the CDR3. The CDR3 loop is CASSRLAGEQETQYF. The DNA of the CDR3 is TGTGCCAGCAGTAGACTAGCGGGAGAGCAAGAGACCCAGTACTTC.

V gene TRBV27 combines with J gene TRBJ2-1; 8 bases agree with TRBD2. The germline CDR1 and CDR2 sequences are MNHEY and SMNVEV (reference sequence). After removal of 8 bases from V and 6 bases from J, the junction contained 12 bases not matched to a gene. This CDR3 region has 15 residues. The CDR3 reads CASRRPFGGGNEQFF. The CDR3 coding sequence is TGTGCCAGCCGGAGGCCCTTCGGGGGGGGCAATGAGCAGTTCTTC.